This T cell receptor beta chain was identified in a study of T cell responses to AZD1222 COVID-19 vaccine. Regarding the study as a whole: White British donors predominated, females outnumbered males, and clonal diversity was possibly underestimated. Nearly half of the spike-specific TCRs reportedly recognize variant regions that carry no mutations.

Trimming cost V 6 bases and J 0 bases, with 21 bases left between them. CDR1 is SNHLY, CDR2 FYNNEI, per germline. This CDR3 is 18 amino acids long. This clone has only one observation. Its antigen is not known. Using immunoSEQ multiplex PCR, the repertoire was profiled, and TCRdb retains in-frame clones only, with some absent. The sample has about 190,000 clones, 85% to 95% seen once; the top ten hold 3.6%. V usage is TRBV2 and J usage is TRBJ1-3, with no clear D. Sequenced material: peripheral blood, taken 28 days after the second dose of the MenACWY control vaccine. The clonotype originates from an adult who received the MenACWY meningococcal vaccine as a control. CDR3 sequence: CASSENRVLLSSGNTIYF. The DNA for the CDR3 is TGTGCCAGCAGCGAAAACCGGGTCCTTCTTAGCTCTGGAAACACCATATATTTT.